These 2 T cell receptor beta chains originate from one sample sequenced in a study of metastatic and nonmetastatic thyroid tumors. No patient received treatment before thyroid surgery. With MiXCR, TCRdb reprocessed the PCR reads. Altogether about 2,600 clones are present, about a quarter being singletons, with the ten largest covering about a fifth. The source material was tumor tissue. The origin of the receptors is a female donor with papillary thyroid cancer or a benign thyroid nodule (not recorded which). Some clones in this sample may be carry-over from other donors' samples.

This clone has only one observation. The chain uses TRBV11-2 and TRBJ2-1; 15 positions agree with TRBD2. The CDR3 spans 15 residues. V lost 5 bases to trimming and J lost 12 bases; unmatched junction nucleotides: 8. CDR1 and CDR2 from the germline V gene are SGHAT and FQNNGV. The CDR3 here is CASSPGLAGGMRQFF. In nucleotides, the CDR3 is TGTGCCAGCAGCCCTGGACTAGCGGGAGGGATGAGGCAGTTCTTC.

This clone was detected a few times. V and J are TRBV28 and TRBJ1-6, with 7 bases fitting TRBD1. The CDR3 has 15 amino acids. Germline lookup yields CDR1 MDHEN and CDR2 SYDVKM. V gave up 2 bases and J gave up 10 bases; unmatched junction bases: 8. CDR3 in DNA: TGTGCCAGCAGTTTAGGGGGACAGAGGGACTCACCCCTCCACTTT. This codes for CASSLGGQRDSPLHF.